This T cell receptor (beta chain) was identified in a study of beta chain features in type 1 diabetes. Notes on the study in general: Among all four CD4+ subsets, Type 1 diabetes patients had TCRB CDR3s that were moderately but significantly shorter.

This clone was seen only a few times. The target antigen is unknown. The sequenced template was cDNA made from the entire isolated RNA. TCRdb's table, derived via immunoSEQ multiplex PCR, lists solely in-frame clones and lacks some. The data contain some 250,000 clones, 27% of them singletons. CDR3 size: 13 residues. Germline V gene sequence: CDR1 KGHSH, CDR2 LQKENI. V was pared by 0 bases and J by 11 bases, with 13 bases between. Sequencing input: central memory CD4+ T cells from blood. The chain employs TRBV18 and TRBJ1-1; D call uncertain. The sequence was obtained from a man younger than 40 in good health. Written as DNA, the CDR3 is TGTGCCAGCTCACCACCGGGTGGGGAGTCGGCTTTCTTT. Encoded protein: CASSPPGGESAFF.